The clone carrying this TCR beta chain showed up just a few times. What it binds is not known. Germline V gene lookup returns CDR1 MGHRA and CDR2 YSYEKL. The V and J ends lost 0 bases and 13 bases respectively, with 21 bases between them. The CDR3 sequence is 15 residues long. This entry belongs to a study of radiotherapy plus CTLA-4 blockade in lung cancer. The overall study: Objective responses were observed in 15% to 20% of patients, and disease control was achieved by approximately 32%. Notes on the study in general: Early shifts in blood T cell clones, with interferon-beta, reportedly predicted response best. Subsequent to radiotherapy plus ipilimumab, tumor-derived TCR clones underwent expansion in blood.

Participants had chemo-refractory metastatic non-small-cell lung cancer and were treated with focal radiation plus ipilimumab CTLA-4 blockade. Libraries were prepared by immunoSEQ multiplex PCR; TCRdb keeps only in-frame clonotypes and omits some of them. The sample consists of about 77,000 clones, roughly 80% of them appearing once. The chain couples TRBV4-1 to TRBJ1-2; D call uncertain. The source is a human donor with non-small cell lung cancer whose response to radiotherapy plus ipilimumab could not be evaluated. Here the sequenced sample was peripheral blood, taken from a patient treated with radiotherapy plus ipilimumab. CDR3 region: CASSQDELPASGGTF. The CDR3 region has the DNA TGCGCCAGCAGCCAAGATGAACTACCGGCCTCTGGCGGCACCTTC.